This T cell receptor beta chain was captured in a study of T cell responses to AZD1222 COVID-19 vaccine. The V and J ends lost 5 bases and 1 base respectively, with 8 bases between them. CDR1 and CDR2 (germline): SGHVS, FQNEAQ. The CDR3 contains 13 residues. Study observations and caveats: Vaccine-associated CD4 TCRs ranged over spike, dominating at 160-218 and 743-854. Spike-specific TCR breadth and depth both grew after two AZD1222 doses.

Turning to this clone: Antigen: not known.

TCRdb keeps only in-frame clones here, not all; method: immunoSEQ multiplex PCR. Of around 80,000 clones in the sample, 70% to 90% were seen once. Combined were second doses at about 4 or about 12 weeks. The clonotype was recovered from an adult who received the AZD1222 COVID-19 vaccine. The chain uses TRBV7-8 and TRBJ1-1; D not certain. Sequencing was performed on peripheral blood, taken 28 days after the second AZD1222 dose. CDR3: CASSPYPNTEAFF. CDR3 nucleotide sequence: TGTGCCAGCAGCCCTTACCCGAACACTGAAGCTTTCTTT.